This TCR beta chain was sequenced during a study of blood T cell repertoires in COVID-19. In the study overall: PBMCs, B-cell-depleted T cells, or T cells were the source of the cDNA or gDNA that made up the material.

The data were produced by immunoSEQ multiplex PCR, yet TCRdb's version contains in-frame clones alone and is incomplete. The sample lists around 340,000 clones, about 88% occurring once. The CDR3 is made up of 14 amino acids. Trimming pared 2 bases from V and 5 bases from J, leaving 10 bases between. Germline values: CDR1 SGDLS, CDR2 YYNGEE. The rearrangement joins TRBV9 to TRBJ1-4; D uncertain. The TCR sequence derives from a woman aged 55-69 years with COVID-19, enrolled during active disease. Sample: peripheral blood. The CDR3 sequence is CASSVDQTNEKLFF. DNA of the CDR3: TGTGCCAGCAGCGTGGATCAGACAAATGAAAAACTGTTTTTT.